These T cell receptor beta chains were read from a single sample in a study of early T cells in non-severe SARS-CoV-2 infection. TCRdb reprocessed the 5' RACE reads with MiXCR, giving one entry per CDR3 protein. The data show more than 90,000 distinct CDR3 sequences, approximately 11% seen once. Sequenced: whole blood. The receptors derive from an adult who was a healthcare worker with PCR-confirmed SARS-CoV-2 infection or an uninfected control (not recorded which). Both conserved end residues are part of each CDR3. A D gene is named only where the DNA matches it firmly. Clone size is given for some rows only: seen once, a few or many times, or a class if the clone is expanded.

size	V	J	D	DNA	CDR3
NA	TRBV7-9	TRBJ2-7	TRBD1	TGTGCCAGCAGCTTAGTAGGGGGCGCGGACGAGCAGTACTTC	CASSLVGGADEQYF
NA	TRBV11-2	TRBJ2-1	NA	TGTGCCAGCAGCTTAGTTTATGGGCAGAACAATGAGCAGTTCTTC	CASSLVYGQNNEQFF
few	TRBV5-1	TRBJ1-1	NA	TGCGCCAGCAGCAGCGGGAGTTGGAGCACTGAAGCTTTCTTT	CASSSGSWSTEAFF
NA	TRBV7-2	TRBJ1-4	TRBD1	TGTGCCAGCAGATTAACAGGGGGACAGGACGTAAAACTGTTTTTT	CASRLTGGQDVKLFF
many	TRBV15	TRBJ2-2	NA	TGTGCCACCAGCAGAGACAGGGATTATACCGGGGAGCTGTTTTTT	CATSRDRDYTGELFF
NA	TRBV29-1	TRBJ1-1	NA	TGCAGCGTTGTGGGAATGATGAACACTGAAGCTTTCTTT	CSVVGMMNTEAFF
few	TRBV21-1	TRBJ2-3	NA	TGTGCCAGCAGCAATAACCACAGGGACGACACAGATACGCAGTATTTT	CASSNNHRDDTDTQYF
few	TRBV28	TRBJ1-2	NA	TGTGCCAGCAGTTTAGCTACAGGAGGTGGCTACACCTTC	CASSLATGGGYTF
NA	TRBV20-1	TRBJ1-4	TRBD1	TGCAGTGCCTCGACAGGGTGGGAAAAACTGTTTTTT	CSASTGWEKLFF
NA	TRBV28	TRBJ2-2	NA	TGTGCCAGCTGCCAAGCGGCCGTCGCGGGGACCGGGGAGCTGTTTTTT	CASCQAAVAGTGELFF
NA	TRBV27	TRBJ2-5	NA	TGTGCCAGCAGCCGAATCTATGGGGTCCAAGAGACCCAGTACTTC	CASSRIYGVQETQYF
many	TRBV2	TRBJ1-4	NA	TGTGCCAGCAGCGGACAGACGTATAATGAAAAACTGTTTTTT	CASSGQTYNEKLFF
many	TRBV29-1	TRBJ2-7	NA	TGCAGCGTTGAAAACAGACCCTACGAGCAGTACTTC	CSVENRPYEQYF
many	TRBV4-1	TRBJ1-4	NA	TGCGCCAGCAGCCAAGATCAGGGTGATGAAAAACTGTTTTTT	CASSQDQGDEKLFF
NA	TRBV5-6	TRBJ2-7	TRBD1	TGTGCCAGCAGCTGGGACAGGGACTACGAGCAGTACTTC	CASSWDRDYEQYF
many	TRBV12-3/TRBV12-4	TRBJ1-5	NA	TGTGCCAGCAGTTTTGACACCTATAGCAATCAGCCCCAGCATTTT	CASSFDTYSNQPQHF
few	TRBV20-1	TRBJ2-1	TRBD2	TGCAGCCAGCCACTAGCGGGAGGTAATGAGCAGTTCTTC	CSQPLAGGNEQFF
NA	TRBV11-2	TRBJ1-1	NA	TGTGCCAGCAGCACGACCAGGGGCAGGCCTGAAGCTTTCTTT	CASSTTRGRPEAFF
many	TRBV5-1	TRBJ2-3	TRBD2	TGCGCCAGCAGCTTGTGGGGGACTAGCGGGGAAACAGATACGCAGTATTTT	CASSLWGTSGETDTQYF
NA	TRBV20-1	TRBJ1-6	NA	TGCAGTGCTAGAGATATGGGGGTTCGCAATTCACCCCTCCACTTT	CSARDMGVRNSPLHF
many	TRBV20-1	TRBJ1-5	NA	TGCAGTGCGAAATCCAGGGAGTTGCTTGGCAATCAGCCCCAGCATTTT	CSAKSRELLGNQPQHF
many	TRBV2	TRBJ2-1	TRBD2	TGTGCCAGCAGCCTAGCGGGGCCCACTCCCTACAATGAGCAGTTCTTC	CASSLAGPTPYNEQFF
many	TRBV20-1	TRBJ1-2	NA	TGCAGTGCTAGAGACGGGGAGAACTATGGCTACACCTTC	CSARDGENYGYTF
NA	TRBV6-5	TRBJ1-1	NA	TGTGCCAGCAGTCGTAGCCCATCGGACACTGAAGCTTTCTTT	CASSRSPSDTEAFF
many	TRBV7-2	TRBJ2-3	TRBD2	TGTGCCAGCAGCTTAGCCCCCGGGGGGGGCACAGATACGCAGTATTTT	CASSLAPGGGTDTQYF
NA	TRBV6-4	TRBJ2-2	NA	TGTGCCAGCAGTGACCAGGTCCCCGGGGAGCTGTTTTTT	CASSDQVPGELFF
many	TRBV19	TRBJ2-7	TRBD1	TGTGCCAGTAGTTCCAGGGGGCTCGCCTACGAGCAGTACTTC	CASSSRGLAYEQYF